The sequence of this T cell receptor beta chain was determined in a study of T cell responses to AZD1222 COVID-19 vaccine. Findings and caveats of the study: With dominance at 160-218 and 743-854, vaccine-associated CD4 TCRs spanned spike. Reports indicate that nearly half of spike-specific TCRs are directed at unmutated variant regions.

The table came from immunoSEQ multiplex PCR; TCRdb's copy has only in-frame clones and leaves some out. This sample carries approximately 100,000 clones, approximately 91% of them seen once, and the ten largest clones take 4% to 5%. For this clone: Its antigen is undetermined.

The germline gives CDR1 SGHAT, CDR2 FQNNGV. The CDR3 loop spans 16 amino acids. V was pared by 6 bases and J by 0 bases, with 12 bases between. The source of this sequence is an adult in good health. The V call is TRBV11-2, the J call TRBJ1-6; D unclear. This specimen was peripheral blood, taken on day 0 of AZD1222 vaccination. The CDR3 protein is CASSARGDSYNSPLHF. In nucleotides, the CDR3 is TGTGCCAGCAGTGCCCGGGGTGACTCCTATAATTCACCCCTCCACTTT.